This T cell receptor (beta chain) was documented in a study of T cell repertoires in cytomegalovirus infection. Study details: CMV infection together with matching HLA type was indicated by public TCR beta signatures. General study results and limits: Cumulative public TCR beta family frequency identified CMV carriers with the relevant HLA. Dominating the ex vivo response were TCR beta clonotypes that were CMV-specific and HLA-C-restricted.

This clonotype has a count of ten or more. Antigen: not known. TCRdb passed the reads through MiXCR, listing each CDR3 protein once. Here the sample spans approximately 700,000 distinct CDR3 sequences, roughly a third being singletons. This TCR was recovered from a human donor in good health (CMV status not recorded). Some clones in this sample may be carry-over from other donors' samples. Sequenced sample: PBMCs.

Here the CDR3 reads CASSLEGRTSGSIVNYEQYF. In DNA, the CDR3 is TGTGCCAGCAGCTTGGAGGGACGGACTAGCGGGAGTATCGTTAACTACGAGCAGTACTTC. The rearrangement uses TRBV5-6 and TRBJ2-7, with 13 bases identical to TRBD2. The germline CDR1 and CDR2 sequences are SGHDT and YYEEEE. The CDR3 sequence is 20 residues long. After removal of 0 bases from V and 3 bases from J, the junction contained 15 bases not matched to a gene.